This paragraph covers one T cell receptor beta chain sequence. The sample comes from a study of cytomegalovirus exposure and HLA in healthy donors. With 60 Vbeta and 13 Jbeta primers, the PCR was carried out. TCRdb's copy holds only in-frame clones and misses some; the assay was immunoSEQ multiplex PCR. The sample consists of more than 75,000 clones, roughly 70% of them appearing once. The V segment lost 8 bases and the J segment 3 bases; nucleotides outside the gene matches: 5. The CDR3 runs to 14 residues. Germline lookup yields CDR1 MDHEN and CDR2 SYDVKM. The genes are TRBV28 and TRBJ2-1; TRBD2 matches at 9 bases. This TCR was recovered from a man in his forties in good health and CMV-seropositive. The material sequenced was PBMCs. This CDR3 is CASRLLAGYNEQFF. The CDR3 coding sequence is TGTGCCAGCCGCCTACTAGCGGGCTACAATGAGCAGTTCTTC.